Below, 6 T cell receptor beta chains from the same sample are listed, as sequenced in a study of T cell repertoires in cytomegalovirus infection. TCRdb ran MiXCR on the reads and lists one entry per CDR3 protein. Counted here are about 57,000 distinct CDR3 sequences, 20% occurring once; the ten biggest clones make up under 85%. Which antigens these TCRs recognize remains unknown. Sequencing used CD8+ T cells from cultured PBMCs, obtained from culture after CMV antigen stimulation. These receptor sequences come from a human donor in good health (CMV status not recorded). Some clones in this sample may be carry-over from other donors' samples.

The sample holds many counts of this clonotype. This chain connects TRBV7-9 to TRBJ2-1; 8 positions match TRBD2. The CDR3 covers 22 residues. V lost 1 base, J lost 5 bases, and 25 bases stayed unmatched. Germline V gene data show CDR1 as SEHNR and CDR2 as FQNEAQ (reference sequence). DNA for the CDR3: TGTGCCAGCAGCTTAGTAGGGGGGGTTGGGTTTAGCGGGACCCGCGGTGACAATGAGCAGTTCTTC. Protein: CASSLVGGVGFSGTRGDNEQFF.

V is TRBV7-8 and J is TRBJ2-1; D gene ambiguous. The CDR3 is 14 residues long. V dropped 3 bases and J dropped 3 bases, with 9 bases sitting between them. Per germline, CDR1 SGHVS and CDR2 FQNEAQ. CDR3 DNA: TGTGCCAGCAGCTTCATCGTCGGCTACAATGAGCAGTTCTTC. It specifies CASSFIVGYNEQFF.

This clonotype was observed a handful of times. The V gene is TRBV28, the J gene TRBJ1-4; a possible D gene is TRBD1 (5 bases). Germline-derived CDR1 and CDR2 are MDHEN and SYDVKM. V lost 3 bases, J lost 4 bases, and 9 bases lay in between. CDR3 length equals 14 residues. The CDR3 reads CASSFRAYNEKLFF. DNA for the CDR3: TGTGCCAGCAGTTTCAGGGCGTATAATGAAAAACTGTTTTTT.

In its sample, this clonotype was seen a few times. A read error may produce the germline difference seen at one junction end. V and J are TRBV20-1 and TRBJ2-7; either TRBD1 or TRBD2 may fit D (5 bases each). This CDR3 spans 15 amino acids. Germline values: CDR1 DFQATT, CDR2 SNEGSKA (reference sequence). Written as DNA, the CDR3 is TGCGGTGCTAGAAGGTCTGGGGGACCGTCCTACGAGCAGTACTTC. This codes for CGARRSGGPSYEQYF.

This rearrangement joins TRBV7-6 to TRBJ2-2; D unclear. V lost 10 bases and J lost 7, with 10 bases in between. This CDR3 spans 11 amino acids. Germline V gene lookup returns CDR1 SGHVS and CDR2 FNYEAQ. The DNA of the CDR3 is TGTGCCACCGCTCTCGACGGGGAGCTGTTTTTT. Protein product: CATALDGELFF.

The chain carries TRBV6-1 and TRBJ1-2; D unclear. Looked up from germline, CDR1 is MNHNS and CDR2 is SASEGT. With 7 bases removed from V and 2 bases from J, the gap between germline ends came to 20 bases. The CDR3 extends over 16 amino acids. CDR3 amino acids: CASTDSAGRFNYGYTF. The CDR3 region has the DNA TGTGCCAGCACCGACTCGGCGGGGAGGTTCAACTATGGCTACACCTTC.